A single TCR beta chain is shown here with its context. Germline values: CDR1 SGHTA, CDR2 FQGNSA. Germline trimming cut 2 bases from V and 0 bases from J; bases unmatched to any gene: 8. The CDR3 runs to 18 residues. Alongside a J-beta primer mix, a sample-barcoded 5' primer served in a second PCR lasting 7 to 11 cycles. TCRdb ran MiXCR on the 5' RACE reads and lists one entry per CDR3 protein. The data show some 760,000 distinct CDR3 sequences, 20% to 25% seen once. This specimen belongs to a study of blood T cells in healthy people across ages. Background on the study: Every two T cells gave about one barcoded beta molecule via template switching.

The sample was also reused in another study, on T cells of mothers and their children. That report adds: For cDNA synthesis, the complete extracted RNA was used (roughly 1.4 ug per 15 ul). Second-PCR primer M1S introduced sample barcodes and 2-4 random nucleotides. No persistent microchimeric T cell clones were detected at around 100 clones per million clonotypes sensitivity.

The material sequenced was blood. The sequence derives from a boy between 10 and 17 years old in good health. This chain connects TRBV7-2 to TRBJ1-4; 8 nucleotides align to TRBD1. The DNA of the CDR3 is TGTGCCAGCAGCTTACTAGGCAGGGGGCTTGCAACTAATGAAAAACTGTTTTTT. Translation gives CASSLLGRGLATNEKLFF.